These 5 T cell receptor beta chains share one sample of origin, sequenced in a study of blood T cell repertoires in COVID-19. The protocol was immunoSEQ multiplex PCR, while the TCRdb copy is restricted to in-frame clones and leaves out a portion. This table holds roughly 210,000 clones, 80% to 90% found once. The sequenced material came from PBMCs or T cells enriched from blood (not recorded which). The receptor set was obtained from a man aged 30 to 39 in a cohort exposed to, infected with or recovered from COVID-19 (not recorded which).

CDR3 sequence: CASSLGGRTSVTYEQYF. In nucleotides, the CDR3 is TGTGCCAGCAGCTTAGGGGGGCGGACTAGCGTAACCTACGAGCAGTACTTC. The gene calls are TRBV7-2 and TRBJ2-7; 9 bases line up with TRBD2. V lost 1 base, J lost 2 bases, and 9 bases stayed unmatched. From germline, CDR1 is SGHTA and CDR2 FQGNSA. The length of the CDR3 is 17 residues. The full variable domain, completed using reference TRBV7-2 and TRBJ2-7, is GAGVSQSPSNKVTEKGKDVELRCDPISGHTALYWYRQSLGQGLEFLIYFQGNSAPDKSGLPSDRFSAERTGGSVSTLTIQRTQQEDSAVYLCASSLGGRTSVTYEQYFGPGTRLTVT.

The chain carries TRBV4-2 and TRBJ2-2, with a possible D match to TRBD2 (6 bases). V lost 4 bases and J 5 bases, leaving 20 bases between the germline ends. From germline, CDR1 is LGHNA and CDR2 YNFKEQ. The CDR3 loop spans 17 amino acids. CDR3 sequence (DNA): TGTGCCAGCAGCCCCCAGCCGGACCGGGAGTTAACCGGGGAGCTGTTTTTT. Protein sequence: CASSPQPDRELTGELFF.

Written as DNA, the CDR3 is TGTGCCAGCAGCTTGGGGACAGGCGTTTCATACCGGAAAGAGACCCAGTACTTC. It specifies CASSLGTGVSYRKETQYF. The rearrangement joins TRBV5-5 to TRBJ2-5, with TRBD1 identical over 7 bases. In germline, CDR1 is SGHKS, CDR2 YYEKEE (reference sequence). The CDR3 consists of 18 residues. V lost 0 bases to trimming and J lost 3 bases; unmatched junction nucleotides: 14.

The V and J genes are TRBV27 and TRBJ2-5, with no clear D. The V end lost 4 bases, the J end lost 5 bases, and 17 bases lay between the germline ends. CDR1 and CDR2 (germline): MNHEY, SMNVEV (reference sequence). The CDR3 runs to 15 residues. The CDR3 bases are TGTGCCAGCAGTTCCCGGAAGGCGGCTTGGGAGACCCAGTACTTC. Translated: CASSSRKAAWETQYF.

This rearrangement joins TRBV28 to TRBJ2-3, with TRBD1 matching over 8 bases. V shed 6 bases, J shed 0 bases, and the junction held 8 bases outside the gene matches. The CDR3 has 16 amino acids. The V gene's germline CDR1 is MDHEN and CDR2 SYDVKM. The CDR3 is CASRTGQVLSTDTQYF. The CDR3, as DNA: TGTGCCAGCAGGACGGGACAGGTCCTTAGCACAGATACGCAGTATTTT.